A single sample gave rise to the 21 T cell receptor beta chains below, sequenced in a study of blood T cells in healthy people across ages (dated by TCRdb to the mid-2010s). The receptor library was made with 5' RACE. The reads were generated on an Illumina HiSeq 2500. The second PCR ran for roughly 6 to 11 cycles and used a J-beta primer mix along with a sample-barcoded 5' primer. Starting from the raw public reads, TCRdb applied fastp trimming at Q25, assembled clones with MiXCR and retained in-frame beta chains. Here each entry gathers all rows of one CDR3 protein and keeps the most common genes and DNA. Recorded for this sample are about 900,000 distinct CDR3 sequences; around 68% of them occurred a single time. About a quarter of the sample comes from the top ten. Input material: blood. These receptors were collected from a man aged 25-45 years in good health.

The J gene is TRBJ2-7, the V gene TRBV5-1, with no clear D. Germline CDR1 SGHRS, CDR2 YFSETQ. Trimming removed 5 bases from V and 1 base from J, with 16 bases in between. The length of the CDR3 is 15 residues. In DNA, the CDR3 is TGCGCCAGCAGATCCTCCTATAGCCCGTCCTACGAGCAGTACTTC. Translating it yields CASRSSYSPSYEQYF.

V usage is TRBV9 and J usage is TRBJ2-3, with 10 nucleotides matching TRBD2. CDR3 length: 16 amino acids. V trimming: 0 bases; J trimming: 2 bases; junction bases outside the gene matches: 3. Germline CDR1 reads SGDLS; CDR2 reads YYNGEE. The chain's CDR3 is CASSVATSGVTDTQYF. DNA of the CDR3: TGTGCCAGCAGCGTAGCTACTAGCGGGGTCACAGATACGCAGTATTTT.

The chain links TRBV6-6 to TRBJ2-5; 14 positions agree with TRBD2. The J call may be mistaken, given a closer DNA end match to TRBJ2-1. Germline assignment: CDR1 MNHNY and CDR2 SVGAGI (reference sequence). CDR3 size: 17 residues. CDR3 amino acids: CASSYSGLAGGQETQFF. CDR3 nucleotide sequence: TGTGCCAGCAGTTACTCCGGACTAGCGGGGGGTCAAGAGACCCAGTTCTTC.

This clonotype was detected a few times. J is TRBJ1-2 and V is TRBV4-3; no clear D. The germline CDR1 and CDR2 sequences are LGHNA and YSLEER. The CDR3 sequence is 15 residues long. The V gene lost 0 bases and the J gene lost 5 bases, with 13 bases spanning the gap. CDR3 DNA: TGCGCCAGCAGCCAAGATGAGGGAGAGTGGTATGGCTACACCTTC. This encodes CASSQDEGEWYGYTF.

This chain uses TRBV29-1 with TRBJ2-1; no clear D. In germline, CDR1 is SQVTM, CDR2 ANQGSEA. V shed 4 bases and J shed 5 bases, with 9 bases lying between them. The CDR3 spans 12 residues. The CDR3: CSVVGSHNEQFF. The CDR3 region has the DNA TGCAGCGTTGTAGGGTCCCACAATGAGCAGTTCTTC.

The chain uses TRBV7-2 and TRBJ1-1, with D perhaps matching TRBD1 (6 bases). Germline V gives CDR1 SGHTA, CDR2 FQGNSA. Trimming took 4 bases from V and 0 from J, leaving 12 bases between them. The CDR3 has 15 residues. The CDR3 DNA follows: TGTGCCAGCAGCTATGAAAGGGGGATGAACACTGAAGCTTTCTTT. Translation gives CASSYERGMNTEAFF.

The rearrangement joins TRBV20-1 to TRBJ2-3; 10 nucleotides align to TRBD1. Germline trimming cut 6 bases from V and 4 bases from J; bases unmatched to any gene: 13. The CDR3 totals 16 residues. Germline CDR1 and CDR2: DFQATT and SNEGSKA (reference sequence). The CDR3 is CSAPTGGYVGADTQYF. For the CDR3, the DNA is TGCAGTGCCCCGACAGGGGGCTATGTTGGGGCAGATACGCAGTATTTT.

The V gene is TRBV4-3, the J gene TRBJ2-1; D not resolved. The germline V and J ends were trimmed by 0 bases and 6 bases, with 6 bases remaining between them. CDR3 length: 13 amino acids. Germline V CDR1 and CDR2: LGHNA, YSLEER. CDR3 protein: CASSQDRFNEQFF. In DNA form, the CDR3 reads TGCGCCAGCAGCCAAGATAGGTTCAATGAGCAGTTCTTC.

This clonotype has a handful of counts. The chain is built from TRBV10-3 and TRBJ2-5; no definite D call. V was shortened by 0 bases and J by 4 bases, with 6 bases between the two germline ends. Germline V lookup: CDR1 ENHRY, CDR2 SYGVKD. The CDR3 is made up of 13 amino acids. CDR3 loop: CAISESLRETQYF. CDR3 coding DNA: TGTGCCATCAGTGAGTCGTTGAGAGAGACCCAGTACTTC.

This clonotype was detected only a few times. The chain uses TRBV15 and TRBJ2-5; 10 positions match TRBD2. V gave up 3 bases and J gave up 5 bases; unmatched junction bases: 6. Germline values: CDR1 LNHNV, CDR2 YYDKDF (reference sequence). The CDR3 consists of 15 residues. The CDR3 reads CATSSERGGWETQYF. In nucleotides, the CDR3 is TGTGCCACCAGCAGCGAGCGGGGGGGATGGGAGACCCAGTACTTC.

The chain carries TRBV6-5 and TRBJ2-4; D remains ambiguous. The last part of the DNA fits TRBJ2-7 better; the J call may be wrong. The CDR3 spans 18 residues. Per the germline V gene, CDR1 is MNHEY and CDR2 is SVGAGI. The CDR3: CASSYSHGRAYPRNEQYF. The CDR3 DNA reads as TGTGCCAGCAGTTACTCACACGGCCGGGCCTACCCGAGGAACGAGCAGTACTTC.

This chain joins TRBV11-2 and TRBJ2-7; D is perhaps TRBD2 (5 bases). Trimming removed 0 bases from V and 3 bases from J, with 9 bases in between. Germline CDR1 is SGHAT and CDR2 is FQNNGV. This CDR3 has 14 amino acids. The CDR3 protein is CASSLDATIYEQYF. In DNA, the CDR3 is TGTGCCAGCAGCTTAGACGCGACTATCTACGAGCAGTACTTC.

The CDR3 sequence: CASSLTGGSGRSTDTQYF. The CDR3 DNA sequence: TGTGCCAGCAGCTTAACAGGGGGTAGCGGACGTAGCACAGATACGCAGTATTTT. The chain is built from TRBV7-3 and TRBJ2-3; the D call may be TRBD1 or TRBD2 (6 bases each). CDR1 and CDR2 from the germline V gene are SGHTA and FQGTGA. The V end was cut by 0 bases, the J end by 0 bases, with 16 bases between. CDR3 size: 18 residues.

About this clonotype: Germline and junction disagree at one end, which may indicate a read error. The gene calls are TRBV5-1 and TRBJ2-2; weak D call: TRBD2 (6 bases). Germline V lookup: CDR1 SGHRS, CDR2 YFSETQ. This CDR3 is 15 amino acids long. The chain's CDR3 is CVSSPREANTGELFF. CDR3 sequence (DNA): TGCGTCAGCAGCCCGAGGGAGGCGAACACCGGGGAGCTGTTTTTT.

This chain joins TRBV7-4 and TRBJ1-5, with TRBD1 matching over 7 bases. Per the germline V gene, CDR1 is SGHVT and CDR2 is SQSDAQ. Unmatched junction bases numbered 11, after V lost 2 bases and J lost 7 bases. This CDR3 spans 16 amino acids. The CDR3 DNA follows: TGTGCCAGCAGCTTATCGACAGGGACAATACCCCAGCCCCAGCATTTT. This sequence encodes CASSLSTGTIPQPQHF.

The chain employs TRBV9 and TRBJ2-7, with D tentatively TRBD1 (5 bases). Per the germline V gene, CDR1 is SGDLS and CDR2 is YYNGEE. Deletions cut 1 base from V and 2 bases from J, with 10 bases between. The CDR3 loop spans 14 amino acids. The CDR3 here is CASSVQDKAYEQYF. The CDR3 coding sequence is TGTGCCAGCAGCGTACAGGACAAAGCCTACGAGCAGTACTTC. Combining the CDR3 with reference TRBV9 and TRBJ2-7 gives the whole variable domain DSGVTQTPKHLITATGQRVTLRCSPRSGDLSVYWYQQSLDQGLQFLIQYYNGEERAKGNILERFSAQQFPDLHSELNLSSLELGDSALYFCASSVQDKAYEQYFGPGTRLTVT.

The CDR3 region is CSFLMRSSYNEQFF. The CDR3 nucleotides are TGCAGCTTTCTGATGAGGAGCTCCTACAATGAGCAGTTCTTC. The chain is built from TRBV29-1 and TRBJ2-1, with unresolved D. The CDR3 is 14 residues long. Germline V gene lookup returns CDR1 SQVTM and CDR2 ANQGSEA. The ends were cut back, 8 bases at V and 0 bases at J, with 14 bases in the middle.

The chain joins TRBV5-6 to TRBJ2-7; a possible D gene is TRBD1 (6 bases). This CDR3 has 17 residues. Germline V lookup: CDR1 SGHDT, CDR2 YYEEEE. V dropped 1 base and J dropped 3 bases, with 20 bases sitting between them. The CDR3 DNA reads TGTGCCAGCAGCTTGTTGGGGGCGAAGCGGAGAAGCTACGAGCAGTACTTC. Protein product: CASSLLGAKRRSYEQYF.

The chain joins TRBV27 to TRBJ1-5; no definite D call. Trimming removed 5 bases from V and 2 bases from J, with 13 bases in between. The CDR3 extends over 15 amino acids. Germline loops: CDR1 MNHEY, CDR2 SMNVEV (reference sequence). DNA for the CDR3: TGTGCCAGCAGTCCCTCGGTAGGAGGCAATCAGCCCCAGCATTTT. Its translation: CASSPSVGGNQPQHF.

V usage is TRBV7-2 and J usage is TRBJ2-1; D may be TRBD2 (6 bases). The CDR3 covers 15 residues. Germline V gene sequence: CDR1 SGHTA, CDR2 FQGNSA. Trimming cost V 5 bases and J 6 bases, with 17 bases left between them. This CDR3 is CASSPQGTPLNEQFF. Here the CDR3 DNA reads TGTGCCAGCAGCCCCCAAGGGACTCCGCTCAATGAGCAGTTCTTC.

The chain has TRBV10-3 and TRBJ2-3, with 8 nucleotides matching TRBD2. The junction had 5 bases not matched to a gene; V was cut back by 3 bases and J by 3 bases. Germline CDR1 ENHRY, CDR2 SYGVKD. The CDR3 runs 15 residues. CDR3 DNA sequence: TGTGCCATCAGTGAAACGGGGGGGCCAACAGATACGCAGTATTTT. It specifies CAISETGGPTDTQYF.